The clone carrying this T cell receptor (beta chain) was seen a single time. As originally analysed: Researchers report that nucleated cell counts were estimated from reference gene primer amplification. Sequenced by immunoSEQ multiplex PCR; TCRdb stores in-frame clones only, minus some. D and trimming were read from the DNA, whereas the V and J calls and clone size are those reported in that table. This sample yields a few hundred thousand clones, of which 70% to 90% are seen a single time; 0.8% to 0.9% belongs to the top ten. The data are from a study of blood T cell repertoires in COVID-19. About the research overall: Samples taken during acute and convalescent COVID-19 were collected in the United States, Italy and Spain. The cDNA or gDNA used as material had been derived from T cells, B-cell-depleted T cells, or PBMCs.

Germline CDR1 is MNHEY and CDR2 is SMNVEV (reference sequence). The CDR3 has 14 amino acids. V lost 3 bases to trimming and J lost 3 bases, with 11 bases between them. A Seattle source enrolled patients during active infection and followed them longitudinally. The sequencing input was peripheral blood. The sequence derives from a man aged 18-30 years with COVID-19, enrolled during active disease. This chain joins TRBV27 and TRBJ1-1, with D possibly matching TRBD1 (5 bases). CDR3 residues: CASSFAGGDTEAFF. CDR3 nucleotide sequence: TGTGCCAGCAGTTTTGCCGGAGGGGACACTGAAGCTTTCTTT.